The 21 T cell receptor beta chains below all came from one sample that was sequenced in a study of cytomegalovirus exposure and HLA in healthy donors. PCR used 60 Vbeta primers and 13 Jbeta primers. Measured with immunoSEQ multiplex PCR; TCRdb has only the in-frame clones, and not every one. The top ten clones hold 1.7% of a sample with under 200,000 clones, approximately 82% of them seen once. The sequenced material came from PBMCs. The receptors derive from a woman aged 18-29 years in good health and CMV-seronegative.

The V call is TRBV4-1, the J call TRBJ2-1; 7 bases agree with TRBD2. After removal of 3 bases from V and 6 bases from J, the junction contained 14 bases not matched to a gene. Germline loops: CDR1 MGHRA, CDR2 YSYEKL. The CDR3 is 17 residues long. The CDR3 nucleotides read TGCGCCAGCAGCCAGCTCCCCGGGACTACTCTACTCAATGAGCAGTTCTTC. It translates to CASSQLPGTTLLNEQFF.

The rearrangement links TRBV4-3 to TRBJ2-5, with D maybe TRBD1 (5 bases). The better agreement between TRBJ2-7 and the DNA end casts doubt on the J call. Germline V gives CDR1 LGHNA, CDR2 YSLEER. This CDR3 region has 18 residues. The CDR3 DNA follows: TGCGCCAGCAGCCAAGATATGGAATCCAGGGTAGTTGGCTACGAGCAGTACTTC. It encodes CASSQDMESRVVGYEQYF.

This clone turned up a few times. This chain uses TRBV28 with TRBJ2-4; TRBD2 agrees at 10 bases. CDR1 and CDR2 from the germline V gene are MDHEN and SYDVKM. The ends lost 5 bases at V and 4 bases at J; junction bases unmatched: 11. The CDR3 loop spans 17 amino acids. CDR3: CASSPAEGLATKNIQYF. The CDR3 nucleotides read TGTGCCAGCAGTCCCGCGGAGGGACTAGCGACGAAAAACATTCAGTACTTC. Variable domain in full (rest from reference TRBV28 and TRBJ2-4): DVKVTQSSRYLVKRTGEKVFLECVQDMDHENMFWYRQDPGLGLRLIYFSYDVKMKEKGDIPEGYSVSREKKERFSLILESASTNQTSMYLCASSPAEGLATKNIQYFGAGTRLSVL.

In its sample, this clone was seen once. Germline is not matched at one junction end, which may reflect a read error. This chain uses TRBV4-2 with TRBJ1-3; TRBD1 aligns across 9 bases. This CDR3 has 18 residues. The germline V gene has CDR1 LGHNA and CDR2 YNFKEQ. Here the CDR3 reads CASRQETAGTGIGNTIYF. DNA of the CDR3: TGTGCCAGCAGGCAAGAGACCGCCGGGACAGGGATTGGAAACACCATATATTTT.

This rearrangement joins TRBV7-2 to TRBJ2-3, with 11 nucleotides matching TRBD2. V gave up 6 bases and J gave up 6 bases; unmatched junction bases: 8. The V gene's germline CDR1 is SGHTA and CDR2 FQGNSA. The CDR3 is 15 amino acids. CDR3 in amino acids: CASSSTSGRTDTQYF. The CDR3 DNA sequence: TGTGCCAGCAGTAGCACTAGCGGGAGAACGGATACGCAGTATTTT.

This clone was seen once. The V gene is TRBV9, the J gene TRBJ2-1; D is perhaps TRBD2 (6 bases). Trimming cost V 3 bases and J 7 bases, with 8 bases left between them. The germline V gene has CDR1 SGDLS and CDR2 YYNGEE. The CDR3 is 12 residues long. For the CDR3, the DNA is TGTGCCAGCAGCGGGGGGGATAATGAGCAGTTCTTC. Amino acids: CASSGGDNEQFF.

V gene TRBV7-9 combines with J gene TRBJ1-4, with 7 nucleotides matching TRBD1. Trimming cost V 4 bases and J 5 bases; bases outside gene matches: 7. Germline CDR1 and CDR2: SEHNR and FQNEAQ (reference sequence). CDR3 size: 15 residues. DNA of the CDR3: TGTGCCAGCAGCTCGTCGACAGGGAGGAATGAAAAACTGTTTTTT. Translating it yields CASSSSTGRNEKLFF.

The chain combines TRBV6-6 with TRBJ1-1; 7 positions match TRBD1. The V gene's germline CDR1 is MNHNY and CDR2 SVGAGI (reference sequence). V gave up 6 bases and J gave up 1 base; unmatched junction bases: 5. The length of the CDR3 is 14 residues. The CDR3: CASSPGTENTEAFF. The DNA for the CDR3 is TGTGCCAGCAGCCCCGGGACAGAGAACACTGAAGCTTTCTTT.

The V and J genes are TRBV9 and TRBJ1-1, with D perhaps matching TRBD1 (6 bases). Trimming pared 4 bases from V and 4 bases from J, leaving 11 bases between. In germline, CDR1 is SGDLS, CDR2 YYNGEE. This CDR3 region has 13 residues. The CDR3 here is CASSTKQGTEAFF. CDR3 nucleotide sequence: TGTGCCAGCAGCACGAAACAGGGCACTGAAGCTTTCTTT.

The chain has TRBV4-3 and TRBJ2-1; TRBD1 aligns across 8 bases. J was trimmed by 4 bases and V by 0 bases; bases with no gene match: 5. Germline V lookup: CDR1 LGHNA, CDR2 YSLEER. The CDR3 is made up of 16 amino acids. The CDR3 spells CASSQDGQGAYNEQFF. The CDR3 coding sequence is TGCGCCAGCAGCCAAGATGGGCAGGGGGCTTACAATGAGCAGTTCTTC.

The CDR3 nucleotides are TGTGCCAGCAGCCCAAACAGCATTCAGTACTTC. Protein product: CASSPNSIQYF. The chain links TRBV6-6 to TRBJ2-4; no reliable D call. Germline assignment: CDR1 MNHNY and CDR2 SVGAGI (reference sequence). Trimming left V 6 bases short and J 9 bases short, with 9 bases between. The CDR3 sequence is 11 residues long.

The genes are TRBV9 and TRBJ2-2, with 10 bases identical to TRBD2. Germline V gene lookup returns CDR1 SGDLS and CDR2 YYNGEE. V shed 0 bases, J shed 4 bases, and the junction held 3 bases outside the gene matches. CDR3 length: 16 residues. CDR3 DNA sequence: TGTGCCAGCAGCGTAGAAACTAGCGGGGTCACCGGGGAGCTGTTTTTT. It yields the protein CASSVETSGVTGELFF.

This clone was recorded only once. The CDR3 sequence is CSVGGRDRVYGEQFF. CDR3 DNA: TGCAGCGTTGGCGGCCGGGACAGGGTTTATGGTGAGCAGTTCTTC. V usage is TRBV29-1 and J usage is TRBJ2-1; 9 bases map to TRBD1. With 4 bases clipped from V and 9 bases from J, the junction kept 13 bases outside the gene matches. The germline V gene encodes CDR1 SQVTM and CDR2 ANQGSEA. The CDR3 consists of 15 residues.

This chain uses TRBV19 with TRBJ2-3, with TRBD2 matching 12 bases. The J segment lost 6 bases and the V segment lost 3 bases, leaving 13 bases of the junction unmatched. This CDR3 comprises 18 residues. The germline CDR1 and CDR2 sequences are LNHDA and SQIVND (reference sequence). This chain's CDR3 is CASSMVGVLAGGRDTQYF. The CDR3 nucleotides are TGTGCCAGTAGTATGGTGGGTGTACTAGCGGGAGGACGGGATACGCAGTATTTT.

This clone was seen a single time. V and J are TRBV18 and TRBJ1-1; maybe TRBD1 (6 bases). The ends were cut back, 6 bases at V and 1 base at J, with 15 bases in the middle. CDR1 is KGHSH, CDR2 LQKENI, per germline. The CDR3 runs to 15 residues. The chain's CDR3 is CASSSTGSTNTEAFF. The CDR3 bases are TGTGCCAGCTCCTCTACAGGGAGTACGAACACTGAAGCTTTCTTT.

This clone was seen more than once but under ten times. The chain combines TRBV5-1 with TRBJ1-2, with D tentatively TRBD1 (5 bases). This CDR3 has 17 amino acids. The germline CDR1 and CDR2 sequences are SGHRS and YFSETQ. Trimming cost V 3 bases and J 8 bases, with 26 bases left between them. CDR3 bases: TGCGCCAGCAGCTCCTCACTTGGCGACAGTAACTATGTCGGCTACACCTTC. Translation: CASSSSLGDSNYVGYTF.

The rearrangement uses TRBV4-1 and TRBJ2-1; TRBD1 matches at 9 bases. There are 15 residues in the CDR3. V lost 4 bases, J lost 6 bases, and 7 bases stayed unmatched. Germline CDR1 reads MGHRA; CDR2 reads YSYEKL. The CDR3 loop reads CASSLPGTGFNEQFF. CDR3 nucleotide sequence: TGCGCCAGCAGCCTACCAGGGACAGGGTTCAATGAGCAGTTCTTC.

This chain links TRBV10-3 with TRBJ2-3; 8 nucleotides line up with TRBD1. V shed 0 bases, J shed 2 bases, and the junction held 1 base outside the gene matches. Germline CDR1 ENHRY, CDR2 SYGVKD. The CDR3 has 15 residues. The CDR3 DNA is TGTGCCATCAGTGAGTCGACAGGGGCCACAGATACGCAGTATTTT. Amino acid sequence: CAISESTGATDTQYF.

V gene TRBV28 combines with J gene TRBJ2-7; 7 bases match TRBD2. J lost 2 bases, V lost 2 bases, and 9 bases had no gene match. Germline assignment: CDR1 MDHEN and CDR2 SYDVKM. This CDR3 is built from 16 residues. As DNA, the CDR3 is TGTGCCAGCAGTTTAGGGGGGGGGACGGGGACCTACGAGCAGTACTTC. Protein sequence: CASSLGGGTGTYEQYF.

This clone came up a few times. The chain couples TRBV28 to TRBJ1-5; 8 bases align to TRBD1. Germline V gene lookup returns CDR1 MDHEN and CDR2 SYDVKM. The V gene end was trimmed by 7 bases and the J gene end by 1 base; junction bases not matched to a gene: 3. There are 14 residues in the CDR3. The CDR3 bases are TGTGCCAGCAATCACAGGGGGAGCAATCAGCCCCAGCATTTT. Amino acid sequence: CASNHRGSNQPQHF.

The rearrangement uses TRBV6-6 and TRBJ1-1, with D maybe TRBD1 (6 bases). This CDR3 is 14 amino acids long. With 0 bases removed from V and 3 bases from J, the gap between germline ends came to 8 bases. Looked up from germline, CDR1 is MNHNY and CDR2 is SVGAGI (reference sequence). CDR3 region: CASSYSEGDTEAFF. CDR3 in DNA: TGTGCCAGCAGTTACTCTGAGGGGGACACTGAAGCTTTCTTT.